This TCR beta chain appears in the sequencing data of a study of T cells in Graves' hyperthyroidism and ophthalmopathy. The patients, who ranged from 18 to 65 in age, presented with newly diagnosed hyperthyroidism lasting under 2 months. Uncontrolled infection, other autoimmune disease, pregnancy and lactation each barred patients from inclusion. PBMCs were collected from a roughly 10 ml volume of fresh peripheral blood. Germline V lookup: CDR1 MDHEN, CDR2 SYDVKM. The CDR3 sequence is 13 residues long. The V end was cut by 9 bases, the J end by 4 bases, with 15 bases between. Whole-study findings and limits: Blood shared most expanded thyroid clonotypes above 0.001.

In its sample, this clonotype was seen many times. Antigen specificity is unknown. RNA transcripts provided the source from which TCR beta CDR3 regions were amplified. With the HTBI primer set, the TCR CDR3 went through a first round of RT-PCR. One entry per CDR3 protein, called by TCRdb with MiXCR from the multiplex PCR reads. The sample shows 550,000 to 650,000 distinct CDR3 sequences, around 15% of them seen only once. The chain recombines TRBV28 with TRBJ1-1, with a weak D call TRBD1 (6 bases). Sequenced material: blood. This sequence originates from a woman aged 40 to 49 with Graves' hyperthyroidism. In DNA form, the CDR3 reads TGTGCCAGTCGTACAGGGTTTGGCACTGAAGCTTTCTTT. It codes for CASRTGFGTEAFF.